The rows below give T cell receptor beta chains drawn from one sample of a study of blood T cell repertoires in COVID-19. Assay: immunoSEQ multiplex PCR; the TCRdb copy retains only in-frame clones and omits some. The sample consists of 150,000 to 200,000 clones, 75% to 90% of them appearing once. Sequencing input: PBMCs or T cells enriched from blood (not recorded which). These TCRs come from an older woman who had recovered from COVID-19. Each CDR3 is given with its conserved first and last residue. A D gene is named only where the DNA matches it firmly. Some rows mark clone size as missing; the rest say once, few, many or name a class of expanded clone.

TRBJ1-2 TRBD1 few TRBV5-1 CASSLGQSDYGYTF TGCGCCAGCAGCCTGGGACAGAGCGATTATGGCTACACCTTC
TRBJ2-7 TRBD2 NA TRBV11-2 CASSPSPGLAGRYEQYF TGTGCCAGCAGCCCATCACCGGGACTAGCGGGGCGCTACGAGCAGTACTTC
TRBJ1-3 NA NA TRBV9 CASSPGMQGNTIYF TGTGCCAGCAGTCCAGGGATGCAAGGAAACACCATATATTTT
TRBJ2-3 TRBD2 NA TRBV10-1 CASSELAGGADTQYF TGCGCCAGCAGTGAGCTAGCGGGGGGCGCAGATACGCAGTATTTT
TRBJ2-1 TRBD1 NA TRBV5-4 CASSLTGDSYNEQFF TGTGCCAGCAGCTTGACAGGGGACTCCTACAATGAGCAGTTCTTC
TRBJ2-1 NA NA TRBV2 CASQYNEQFF TGTGCCAGCCAGTACAATGAGCAGTTCTTC
TRBJ2-3 NA NA TRBV5-1 CASSFIFQGTDTQYF TGCGCCAGCAGCTTCATCTTCCAGGGCACAGATACGCAGTATTTT
TRBJ2-2 TRBD2 NA TRBV19 CASSRAGDTGELFF TGTGCCAGTAGTCGAGCGGGGGACACCGGGGAGCTGTTTTTT
TRBJ2-1 NA NA TRBV6-5 CASSLRDSLFF TGTGCCAGCAGTTTGCGGGACTCCTTGTTCTTC
TRBJ1-2 NA NA TRBV20-1 CSAQNYGYTF TGCAGTGCACAGAACTATGGCTACACCTTC
TRBJ1-5 NA many TRBV19 CASSITSQNPQHF TGTGCCAGTAGTATTACTTCACAGAACCCCCAGCATTTT
TRBJ1-6 NA NA TRBV5-1 CASSPGGYGVSPLHF TGCGCCAGCAGCCCTGGGGGCTATGGGGTGTCACCCCTCCACTTT
TRBJ1-1 NA NA TRBV7-2 CASSLVGAAEAFF TGTGCCAGCAGCTTAGTGGGGGCCGCTGAAGCTTTCTTT
TRBJ1-2 NA NA TRBV10-3 CAISDSGTYGYTF TGTGCCATCAGTGACTCAGGTACCTATGGCTACACCTTC
TRBJ1-4 TRBD1 NA TRBV9 CASSVGTGAGEKLFF TGTGCCAGCAGCGTAGGGACAGGGGCGGGTGAAAAACTGTTTTTT
TRBJ2-7 NA once TRBV6-5 CATGIWYHEQYF TGTGCCACCGGGATCTGGTACCACGAGCAGTACTTC
TRBJ2-2 TRBD2 few TRBV19 CASSRLAGDPGELFF TGTGCCAGTAGTCGACTAGCGGGAGATCCCGGGGAGCTGTTTTTT
TRBJ2-1 NA NA TRBV10-3 CAISVGGDEQFF TGTGCCATCAGTGTAGGAGGGGATGAGCAGTTCTTC
TRBJ1-2 NA NA TRBV7-8 CASSLEARGYGYTF TGTGCCAGCAGCTTAGAGGCCAGAGGATATGGCTACACCTTC
TRBJ2-7 NA NA TRBV18 CASSGGYDEQYF TGTGCCAGCTCTGGAGGGTACGACGAGCAGTACTTC
TRBJ2-3 NA NA TRBV9 CASTPGGLRGDTQYF TGTGCCAGCACCCCAGGGGGGCTCCGGGGAGATACGCAGTATTTT
TRBJ1-6 TRBD1 NA TRBV11-2 CASRLPRRGLLSPLHF TGTGCCAGCAGGCTCCCACGTAGGGGGCTTTTGTCACCCCTCCACTTT
TRBJ1-5 NA NA TRBV30 CAWSLGQGQPQHF TGTGCCTGGAGCCTTGGGCAGGGTCAGCCCCAGCATTTT
TRBJ2-5 NA NA TRBV7-6 CASSLTGHQETQYF TGTGCCAGCAGCTTAACAGGGCACCAAGAGACCCAGTACTTC
TRBJ1-2 TRBD1 NA TRBV28 CASSSSGTGKGYTF TGTGCCAGCAGTTCGTCCGGGACAGGGAAAGGCTACACCTTC
TRBJ1-3 NA NA TRBV6-5 CASSYGAASGNTIYF TGTGCCAGCAGTTACGGGGCAGCCTCTGGAAACACCATATATTTT
TRBJ1-1 NA NA TRBV7-2 CASSFFVNTEAFF TGTGCCAGCAGCTTTTTCGTGAACACTGAAGCTTTCTTT
TRBJ2-2 TRBD1 NA TRBV27 CATRQGWNTGELFF TGTGCCACCAGACAGGGGTGGAACACCGGGGAGCTGTTTTTT